Presented here are 2 T cell receptor beta chains from one specimen sequenced in a study of T cell repertoires and HLA-DP antigens. These receptors have no identified antigens. Assay used: immunoSEQ multiplex PCR; TCRdb lists only in-frame clones, some missing. Of around 70,000 clones listed, about 80% were seen once; the top ten hold more than 1.5%. The sample consisted of CD4+ T cells from PBMCs. The receptors come from a man aged 60 to 69 in good health and CMV-seronegative.

This chain uses TRBV30 with TRBJ2-7; TRBD1 is a possible D gene (5 bases). CDR1 GTSNPN and CDR2 SVGIG come from the germline V gene (reference sequence). CDR3 length equals 12 residues. The V and J ends lost 1 base and 2 bases respectively, with 6 bases between them. CDR3 in amino acids: CAWSAGPYEQYF. The CDR3 DNA reads as TGTGCCTGGAGTGCAGGGCCCTACGAGCAGTACTTC. The entire variable domain, with the rest obtained from reference TRBV30 and TRBJ2-7, is as follows: SQTIHQWPATLVQPVGSPLSLECTVEGTSNPNLYWYRQAAGRGLQLLFYSVGIGQISSEVPQNLSASRPQDRQFILSSKKLLLSDSGFYLCAWSAGPYEQYFGPGTRLTVT.

The J gene is TRBJ2-2, the V gene TRBV9; 8 bases line up with TRBD1. This CDR3 contains 15 residues. The germline V gene encodes CDR1 SGDLS and CDR2 YYNGEE. The junction had 9 bases not matched to a gene; V was cut back by 4 bases and J by 7 bases. The CDR3 DNA sequence: TGTGCCAGCAGCCCCATGACAGGGGATGGCGGGGAGCTGTTTTTT. This sequence encodes CASSPMTGDGGELFF.